Given below is one T cell receptor (beta chain) in context. Its antigen is not known. The data derive from a study of early T cells in non-severe SARS-CoV-2 infection. Study overall: Bulk RNA isolated from unsorted whole blood underwent sequencing; chains were not paired. Study-wide results and limits: Comparison of clonotypes with VDJdb favored anti-spike CD8 responses while missing private and CD4 specificities.

Individual cDNA molecules were tagged with unique molecular identifiers, the study reported. TCRdb reprocessed the 5' RACE reads via MiXCR and lists one record per CDR3 protein. The sample records about 70,000 distinct CDR3 sequences, 4.6% being singletons. With 11 bases removed from V and 8 bases from J, the gap between germline ends came to 15 bases. This CDR3 spans 11 amino acids. The V gene's germline CDR1 is MGHDK and CDR2 SYGVNS. The gene calls are TRBV25-1 and TRBJ1-1; no clear D gene. Sequenced material: whole blood, taken at baseline. The source is an adult who was a healthcare worker with PCR-confirmed SARS-CoV-2 infection or an uninfected control (not recorded which). The donor label of this sample is uncertain. For the CDR3, the DNA is TGTGCCTCTGCAGTAGGGAACGAAGCTTTCTTT. This gives the protein CASAVGNEAFF.